The clone carrying this T cell receptor (beta chain) was observed a handful of times. There were TCR beta CDR3 regions amplified from RNA transcripts. The TCR CDR3 was amplified in a first-round RT-PCR using the HTBI primer set. TCRdb fed the multiplex PCR reads into MiXCR, producing one record per CDR3 protein. There are roughly 330,000 distinct CDR3 sequences in the sample; roughly 17% occur only once, and around a third lies in the top ten. The data derive from a study of T cells in Graves' hyperthyroidism and ophthalmopathy. CDR1 is SGHDT and CDR2 is YYEEEE in the germline V gene. With 6 bases removed from V and 3 bases from J, the gap between germline ends came to 16 bases. The CDR3 contains 15 residues.

The chain joins TRBV5-6 to TRBJ1-3, with D perhaps TRBD1 (6 bases). The clonotype originates from a man younger than 40 with Graves' hyperthyroidism. The material sequenced was blood. The CDR3 protein is CASTVGGQHGNTIYF. CDR3 bases: TGTGCCAGCACCGTTGGGGGACAACATGGAAACACCATATATTTT.